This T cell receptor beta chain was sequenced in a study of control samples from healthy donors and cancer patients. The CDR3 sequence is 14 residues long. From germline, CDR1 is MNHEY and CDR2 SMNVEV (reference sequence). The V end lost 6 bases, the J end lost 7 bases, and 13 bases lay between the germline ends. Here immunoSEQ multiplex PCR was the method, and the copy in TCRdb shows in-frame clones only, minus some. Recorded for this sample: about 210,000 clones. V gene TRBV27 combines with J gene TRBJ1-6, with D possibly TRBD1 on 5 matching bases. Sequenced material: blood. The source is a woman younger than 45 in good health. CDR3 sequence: CASSRDRSNSPLHF. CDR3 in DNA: TGTGCCAGCAGCAGGGACCGTTCAAATTCACCCCTCCACTTT.